This TCR beta chain was retrieved from a study of T-cell reconstitution after alpha-beta-depleted transplantation in children. This sample's TCRbeta library carried unique molecular identifier barcodes. TCRdb fed the PCR reads into MiXCR, producing one record per CDR3 protein. The sample contains about 400,000 distinct CDR3 sequences, about 17% of which appear only once. The CDR3 extends over 13 amino acids. V was clipped by 7 bases and J by 5 bases, with 17 bases between them. Per germline, CDR1 SQVTM and CDR2 ANQGSEA. This sample comprised PBMCs, mostly from graft donor cells, obtained 360 days after TCRalphabeta/CD19-depleted stem cell transplant. The rearrangement uses TRBV29-1 and TRBJ2-5; D possibly matches TRBD1 or TRBD2 (5 bases each). The source of this sequence is a boy in the first two years of life who had a stem cell transplant for Wiskott-Aldrich syndrome, so the T cells may come from the graft donor. CDR3 sequence reads: CSAGTQGVETQYF. The DNA for the CDR3 is TGCAGCGCCGGGACCCAGGGAGTGGAGACCCAGTACTTC.